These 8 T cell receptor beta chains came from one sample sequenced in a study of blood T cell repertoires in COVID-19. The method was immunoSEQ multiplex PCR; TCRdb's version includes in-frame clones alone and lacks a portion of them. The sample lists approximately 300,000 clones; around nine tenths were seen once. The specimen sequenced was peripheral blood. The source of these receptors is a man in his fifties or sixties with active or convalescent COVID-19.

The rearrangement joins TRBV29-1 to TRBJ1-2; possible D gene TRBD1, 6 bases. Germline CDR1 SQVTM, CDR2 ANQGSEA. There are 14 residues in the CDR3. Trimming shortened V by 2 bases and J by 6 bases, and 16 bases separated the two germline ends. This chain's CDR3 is CSVEWGWQGHGYTF. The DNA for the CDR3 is TGCAGCGTTGAATGGGGTTGGCAGGGGCATGGCTACACCTTC.

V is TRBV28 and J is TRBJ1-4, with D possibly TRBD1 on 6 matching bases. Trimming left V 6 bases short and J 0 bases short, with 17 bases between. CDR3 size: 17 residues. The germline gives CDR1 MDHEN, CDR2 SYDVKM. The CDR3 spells CASRPSGEAPTNEKLFF. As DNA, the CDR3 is TGTGCCAGCAGGCCTTCAGGGGAAGCCCCAACTAATGAAAAACTGTTTTTT. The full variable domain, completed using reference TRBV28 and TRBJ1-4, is DVKVTQSSRYLVKRTGEKVFLECVQDMDHENMFWYRQDPGLGLRLIYFSYDVKMKEKGDIPEGYSVSREKKERFSLILESASTNQTSMYLCASRPSGEAPTNEKLFFGSGTQLSVL.

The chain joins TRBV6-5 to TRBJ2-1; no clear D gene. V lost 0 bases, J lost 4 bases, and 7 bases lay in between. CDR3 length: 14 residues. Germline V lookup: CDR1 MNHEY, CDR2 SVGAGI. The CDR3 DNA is TGTGCCAGCAGTTACTCGGCAGGTTACAATGAGCAGTTCTTC. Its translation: CASSYSAGYNEQFF.

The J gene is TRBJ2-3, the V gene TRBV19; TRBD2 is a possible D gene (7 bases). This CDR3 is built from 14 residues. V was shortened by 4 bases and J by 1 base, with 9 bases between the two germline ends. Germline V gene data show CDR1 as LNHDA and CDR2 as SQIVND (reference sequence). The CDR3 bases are TGTGCCAGTAGTAACGGGGGGCGCACAGATACGCAGTATTTT. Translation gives CASSNGGRTDTQYF.

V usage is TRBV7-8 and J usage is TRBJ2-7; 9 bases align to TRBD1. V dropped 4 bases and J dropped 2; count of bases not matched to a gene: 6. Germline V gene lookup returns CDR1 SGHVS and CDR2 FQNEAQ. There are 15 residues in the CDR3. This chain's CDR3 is CASSSPGQGTYEQYF. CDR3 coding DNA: TGTGCCAGCAGCTCGCCGGGACAGGGAACCTACGAGCAGTACTTC.

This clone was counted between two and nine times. CDR3 loop: CASRLTGEIWDGYTF. In nucleotides, the CDR3 is TGTGCCAGCAGGCTGACAGGGGAAATTTGGGATGGCTACACCTTC. The V gene is TRBV2, the J gene TRBJ1-2; TRBD1 agrees at 8 bases. CDR1 is SNHLY and CDR2 is FYNNEI in the germline V gene. Trimming at V came to 6 bases and at J to 6 bases, leaving 12 bases not matched to a gene. The CDR3 consists of 15 residues.

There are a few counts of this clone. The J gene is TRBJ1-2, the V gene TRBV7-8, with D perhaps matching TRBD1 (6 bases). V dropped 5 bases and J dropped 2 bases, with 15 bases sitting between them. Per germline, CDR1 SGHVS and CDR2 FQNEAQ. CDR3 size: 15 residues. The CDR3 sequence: CASSPRWGQNYGYTF. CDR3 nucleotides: TGTGCCAGCAGCCCCCGCTGGGGGCAGAACTATGGCTACACCTTC.

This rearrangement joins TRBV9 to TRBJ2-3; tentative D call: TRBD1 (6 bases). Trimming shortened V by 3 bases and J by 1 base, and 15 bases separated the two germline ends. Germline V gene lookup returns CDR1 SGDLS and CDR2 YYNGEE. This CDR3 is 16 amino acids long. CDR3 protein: CASSAGWTAGTDTQYF. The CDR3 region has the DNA TGTGCCAGCAGCGCCGGGTGGACAGCAGGCACAGATACGCAGTATTTT.